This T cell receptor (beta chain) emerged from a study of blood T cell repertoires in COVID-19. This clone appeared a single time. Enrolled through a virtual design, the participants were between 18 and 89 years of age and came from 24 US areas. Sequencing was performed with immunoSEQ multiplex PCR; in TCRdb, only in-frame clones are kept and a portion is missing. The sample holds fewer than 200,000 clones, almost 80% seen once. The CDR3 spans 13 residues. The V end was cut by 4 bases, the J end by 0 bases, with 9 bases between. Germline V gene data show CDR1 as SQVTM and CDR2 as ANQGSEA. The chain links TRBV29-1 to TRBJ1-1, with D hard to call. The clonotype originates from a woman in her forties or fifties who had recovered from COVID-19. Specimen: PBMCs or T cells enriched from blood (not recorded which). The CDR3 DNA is TGCAGCGTTGGGCTGACACTGAACACTGAAGCTTTCTTT. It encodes CSVGLTLNTEAFF. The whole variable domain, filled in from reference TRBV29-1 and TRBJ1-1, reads SAVISQKPSRDICQRGTSLTIQCQVDSQVTMMFWYRQQPGQSLTLIATANQGSEATYESGFVIDKFPISRPNLTFSTLTVSNMSPEDSSIYLCSVGLTLNTEAFFGQGTRLTVV.